This is a list of T cell receptor beta chains from one sample in a study of blood T cell repertoires in COVID-19. The method was immunoSEQ multiplex PCR; TCRdb's version includes in-frame clones alone and lacks a portion of them. The sample consists of hundreds of thousands of clones, 86% of them appearing once. The sequencing input was peripheral blood. Receptors originate from a young woman with active or convalescent COVID-19. Each CDR3 is given with its conserved first and last residue. D genes are given only for firm matches. A row's size may be missing; if present it is once, few, many or a size class.

J gene,D gene,clone size,V gene,CDR3 protein,CDR3 DNA
TRBJ1-4,.,.,TRBV19,CARGPELGLGEKLFF,TGTGCCAGAGGCCCGGAGTTGGGGCTGGGTGAAAAACTGTTTTTT
TRBJ1-5,TRBD1,.,TRBV19,CASSIYDREGAGGQPQHF,TGTGCCAGTAGTATCTACGACAGGGAAGGGGCCGGCGGTCAGCCCCAGCATTTT
TRBJ2-1,TRBD2,.,TRBV11-2,CASSMRGRGGLSYNEQFF,TGTGCCAGCAGCATGCGAGGACGGGGGGGCCTCTCCTACAATGAGCAGTTCTTC
TRBJ1-1,.,.,TRBV4-1,CASSQDPDIFLNTEAFF,TGCGCCAGCAGCCAAGACCCCGACATTTTCTTGAACACTGAAGCTTTCTTT
TRBJ1-4,.,.,TRBV5-4,CASSFNVQGHGNEKLFF,TGTGCCAGCAGCTTTAACGTGCAGGGTCACGGTAATGAAAAACTGTTTTTT
TRBJ2-3,.,.,TRBV24-1,CATSPGHFNTDTQYF,TGTGCCACCAGTCCAGGCCATTTTAACACAGATACGCAGTATTTT
TRBJ2-7,.,.,TRBV2,CASNPNELASHEQYF,TGTGCCAGCAATCCGAACGAACTAGCCTCCCACGAGCAGTACTTC
TRBJ1-5,.,.,TRBV4-2,CASSQEVRSSPDQPQHF,TGTGCCAGCAGCCAAGAAGTCAGGTCTTCGCCAGATCAGCCCCAGCATTTT
TRBJ1-2,.,.,TRBV25-1,CASSASTGLTYGYTF,TGTGCCAGCAGTGCCTCCACCGGACTGACCTATGGCTACACCTTC
TRBJ1-1,.,.,TRBV7-7,CASSLDRDTEAFF,TGTGCCAGCAGCTTGGACAGAGACACTGAAGCTTTCTTT
TRBJ2-7,TRBD2,.,TRBV27,CASSLSGGEKAYEQYF,TGTGCCAGCAGTTTATCCGGGGGGGAGAAAGCCTACGAGCAGTACTTC
TRBJ1-2,.,.,TRBV10-2,CASSEFLVGGYTF,TGCGCCAGCAGTGAGTTCTTAGTCGGTGGCTACACCTTC
TRBJ2-2,.,.,TRBV3-1/TRBV3-2,CASSHLGEVTGELFF,TGTGCCAGCAGCCACCTAGGGGAGGTCACCGGGGAGCTGTTTTTT
TRBJ2-3,.,.,TRBV12-3/TRBV12-4,CASSLGPTQYF,TGTGCCAGCAGTTTAGGGCCTACGCAGTATTTT
TRBJ2-3,TRBD2,.,TRBV5-4,CASSLDPGLAGTDTQYF,TGTGCCAGCAGCTTGGACCCTGGACTAGCGGGAACAGATACGCAGTATTTT
TRBJ1-2,.,once,TRBV6-4,CASSDSNGNVGVFDYGYTF,TGTGCCAGCAGTGACTCGAACGGTAATGTAGGGGTTTTTGACTATGGCTACACCTTC
TRBJ1-5,TRBD1,.,TRBV27,CASRPGTAGYQPQHF,TGTGCCAGCAGGCCCGGGACAGCCGGCTATCAGCCCCAGCATTTT
TRBJ2-3,TRBD2,.,TRBV18,CASFTSGYFTDTQYF,TGTGCCAGCTTTACTAGCGGCTATTTCACAGATACGCAGTATTTT
TRBJ1-5,TRBD1,.,TRBV6-5,CASSGGGQSNQPQHF,TGTGCCAGCAGCGGGGGGGGACAGAGCAATCAGCCCCAGCATTTT
TRBJ2-3,.,.,TRBV30,CAWSVLAGPDTQYF,TGTGCCTGGAGTGTACTGGCAGGGCCAGATACGCAGTATTTT
TRBJ1-1,.,once,TRBV27,CASSSGQFLMNTEAFF,TGTGCCAGCAGTTCCGGACAGTTTCTTATGAACACTGAAGCTTTCTTT
TRBJ2-7,.,.,TRBV6-1,CASSEARSYEQYF,TGTGCCAGCAGTGAAGCTCGCTCCTACGAGCAGTACTTC